These T cell receptor beta chains were read from a single sample in a study of blood T cell repertoires in COVID-19. The repertoire was sequenced with immunoSEQ multiplex PCR; TCRdb's copy has only in-frame clones and lacks some. The data hold about 160,000 clones, with roughly 85% observed a single time. The sample comprised peripheral blood. The receptor source for this set is a man between 65 and 85 years old with acute or convalescent COVID-19. Each CDR3 is given with its conserved first and last residue. The D gene is left open where the match is weak. Rows give clone size only sometimes, using once, few, many, or a class for an expanded clone.

v_call,clone_size,d_call,j_call,cdr3_length,cdr3_aa,cdr3_nt
TRBV2,-,TRBD1,TRBJ2-5,14,CASNKDRYQETQYF,TGTGCCAGCAACAAGGACAGGTACCAAGAGACCCAGTACTTC
TRBV15,-,-,TRBJ2-1,12,CATSSQLAEQFF,TGTGCCACCAGCAGTCAACTAGCTGAGCAGTTCTTC
TRBV28,-,TRBD2,TRBJ2-7,15,CASSLSAGGAYEQYF,TGTGCCAGCAGTTTATCAGCGGGAGGGGCCTACGAGCAGTACTTC
TRBV11-3,-,-,TRBJ2-5,13,CASSHNDGETQYF,TGTGCCAGCAGCCACAACGATGGAGAGACCCAGTACTTC
TRBV21-1,-,-,TRBJ1-2,14,CASSKAIWAGGYTF,TGTGCCAGCAGCAAAGCAATCTGGGCGGGCGGCTACACCTTC
TRBV4-3,-,TRBD1,TRBJ2-5,15,CASSRGQGAGETQYF,TGCGCCAGCAGCAGGGGCCAGGGGGCCGGGGAGACCCAGTACTTC
TRBV6-2/TRBV6-3,few,-,TRBJ2-3,16,CASSYFRERGVDTQYF,TGTGCCAGCAGTTACTTCCGGGAGAGGGGTGTAGATACGCAGTATTTT
TRBV15,-,TRBD1,TRBJ2-1,17,CATSRDLGTGVKHEQFF,TGTGCCACCAGCAGAGATCTGGGGACAGGGGTTAAGCATGAGCAGTTCTTC
TRBV3-1/TRBV3-2,-,TRBD2,TRBJ2-1,15,CASSQRLAAAGGQFF,TGTGCCAGCAGCCAGAGGCTAGCGGCCGCTGGTGGGCAGTTCTTC
TRBV9,-,TRBD1,TRBJ1-4,14,CASTQGQGTEKLFF,TGTGCCAGCACCCAGGGACAGGGGACCGAAAAACTGTTTTTT
TRBV7-2,-,TRBD2,TRBJ2-1,15,CASSLRLAERNEQFF,TGTGCCAGCAGCTTAAGACTAGCGGAAAGAAATGAGCAGTTCTTC
TRBV9,-,TRBD1,TRBJ1-6,14,CASSVLTGNSPLHF,TGTGCCAGCAGCGTACTGACAGGGAATTCACCCCTCCACTTT
TRBV5-1,-,TRBD2,TRBJ2-5,16,CASSPRGGGNSETQYF,TGCGCCAGCAGCCCTAGAGGCGGGGGGAATTCGGAGACCCAGTACTTC
TRBV14,-,TRBD1,TRBJ2-1,16,CASSQETGPPYNEQFF,TGTGCCAGCAGCCAAGAGACAGGGCCCCCCTACAATGAGCAGTTCTTC
TRBV19,-,TRBD2,TRBJ2-7,13,CASSGLATYEQYF,TGTGCCAGTAGCGGACTAGCTACCTACGAGCAGTACTTC
TRBV19,-,-,TRBJ2-7,15,CASSMGRGAIHEQYF,TGTGCCAGTAGTATGGGCAGGGGAGCGATCCACGAGCAGTACTTC
TRBV28,-,-,TRBJ1-6,16,CASVSVMSSYNSPLHF,TGTGCCAGCGTATCCGTCATGAGCTCCTATAATTCACCCCTCCACTTT
TRBV5-1,-,TRBD2,TRBJ2-7,17,CASSLLAGGSNSYEQYF,TGCGCCAGCAGCTTACTAGCGGGAGGATCGAACTCCTACGAGCAGTACTTC
TRBV7-2,-,-,TRBJ1-2,14,CASSLAPSNYGYTF,TGTGCCAGCAGCTTAGCTCCATCTAACTATGGCTACACCTTC
TRBV5-1,-,TRBD2,TRBJ2-1,15,CASSLAGDLYNEQFF,TGCGCCAGCAGCTTAGCGGGAGATCTCTACAATGAGCAGTTCTTC
TRBV7-6,-,-,TRBJ1-3,17,CASSFLPTGTEGNTIYF,TGTGCCAGCAGCTTTCTCCCGACCGGGACTGAGGGAAACACCATATATTTT
TRBV21-1,-,-,TRBJ2-7,15,CASGNLRGEPYEQYF,TGTGCCAGCGGCAACCTCAGGGGGGAGCCCTACGAGCAGTACTTC
TRBV27,-,TRBD1,TRBJ2-7,15,CASSLSRGTGYEQYF,TGTGCCAGCAGTTTATCGAGGGGGACAGGGTACGAGCAGTACTTC
TRBV28,-,TRBD2,TRBJ2-1,13,CAITSGPSGEQFF,TGTGCCATAACTAGCGGCCCTTCGGGTGAGCAGTTCTTC
TRBV25-1,-,-,TRBJ1-5,14,CASTHGGSNQPQHF,TGTGCCAGCACCCACGGGGGAAGCAATCAGCCCCAGCATTTT
TRBV12-3/TRBV12-4,-,-,TRBJ1-5,13,CASTAGINQPQHF,TGTGCCAGCACAGCCGGGATTAATCAGCCCCAGCATTTT
TRBV2,-,-,TRBJ2-3,15,CASSERSEGTDTQYF,TGTGCCAGCAGTGAACGGTCAGAGGGAACAGATACGCAGTATTTT
TRBV4-2,-,TRBD2,TRBJ2-1,15,CASSRTSGGDNEQFF,TGTGCCAGCAGCCGGACTAGCGGGGGAGACAATGAGCAGTTCTTC
TRBV5-4,few,-,TRBJ1-2,13,CASSAVGGRGYTF,TGTGCCAGCAGCGCAGTGGGGGGGCGCGGCTACACCTTC
TRBV18,-,TRBD1,TRBJ2-7,15,CASSPRTGEVNEQYF,TGTGCCAGCTCACCAAGGACAGGGGAAGTAAACGAGCAGTACTTC
TRBV5-5,-,TRBD1,TRBJ2-1,14,CASSLGGTGNEQFF,TGTGCCAGCAGCTTGGGAGGGACAGGCAATGAGCAGTTCTTC
TRBV5-1,once,-,TRBJ1-1,13,CASRDKTNTEAFF,TGCGCCAGCAGGGACAAGACGAACACTGAAGCTTTCTTT
TRBV4-2,-,-,TRBJ1-4,15,CASSQVYSPIEKLFF,TGTGCCAGCAGCCAAGTCTACAGCCCGATTGAAAAACTGTTTTTT
TRBV7-2,-,TRBD2,TRBJ2-1,15,CASSLEGRESYPQFF,TGTGCCAGCAGCTTAGAGGGGCGGGAGTCTTACCCTCAGTTCTTC
TRBV5-1,-,TRBD1,TRBJ1-1,15,CASSSGQVMNTEAFF,TGCGCCAGCAGCAGTGGACAGGTAATGAACACTGAAGCTTTCTTT
TRBV6-1,-,TRBD2,TRBJ2-1,15,CASSELAGGGNEQFF,TGTGCCAGCAGTGAACTAGCGGGGGGTGGGAATGAGCAGTTCTTC
TRBV7-9,-,TRBD1,TRBJ2-7,16,CASSLAVGQGTYEQYF,TGTGCCAGCAGCTTAGCGGTGGGACAGGGCACCTACGAGCAGTACTTC
TRBV6-5,-,-,TRBJ2-7,12,CASTQLSYEQYF,TGTGCCAGCACACAGTTGTCCTACGAGCAGTACTTC
TRBV4-1,-,TRBD1,TRBJ2-7,16,CASSQEAADRVYEQYF,TGCGCCAGCAGCCAAGAAGCAGCGGACAGGGTGTACGAGCAGTACTTC
TRBV12-3/TRBV12-4,-,TRBD1,TRBJ2-7,13,CASRRQGPYEQYF,TGTGCCAGCAGACGACAGGGGCCCTACGAGCAGTACTTC
TRBV6-6,-,-,TRBJ1-1,14,CASSHDPGNTEAFF,TGTGCCAGCAGTCACGATCCAGGGAACACTGAAGCTTTCTTT
TRBV6-5,-,-,TRBJ1-1,13,CASSYGRNTEAFF,TGTGCCAGCAGTTACGGGCGGAACACTGAAGCTTTCTTT
TRBV2,many,-,TRBJ2-7,15,CASSKLDRFSYEQYF,TGTGCCAGCAGCAAACTTGACAGGTTCTCCTACGAGCAGTACTTC
TRBV7-2,-,-,TRBJ1-1,13,CASSVTGSTEAFF,TGTGCCAGCAGCGTAACAGGGTCCACTGAAGCTTTCTTT
TRBV24-1,-,TRBD2,TRBJ2-1,16,CATSDPAGGRENEQFF,TGTGCCACCAGTGATCCAGCGGGAGGGCGGGAAAATGAGCAGTTCTTC
TRBV18,-,-,TRBJ2-5,15,CASSRLTGYQETQYF,TGTGCCAGCTCACGACTGACAGGTTATCAAGAGACCCAGTACTTC
TRBV19,-,-,TRBJ1-6,13,CASRSGGNSPLHF,TGTGCCAGTAGATCCGGGGGGAATTCACCCCTCCACTTT
TRBV9,-,-,TRBJ2-6,15,CASSAPNSGANVLTF,TGTGCCAGCAGCGCTCCTAACTCTGGGGCCAACGTCCTGACTTTC
TRBV5-1,-,TRBD1,TRBJ2-5,14,CASSQGTGEETQYF,TGCGCCAGCAGCCAGGGGACAGGGGAAGAGACCCAGTACTTC
TRBV4-1,-,-,TRBJ1-3,16,CASSQDRGAGGNTIYF,TGCGCCAGCAGCCAAGATCGGGGGGCGGGTGGAAACACCATATATTTT
TRBV4-1,-,TRBD2,TRBJ2-1,17,CASSQDGGRGSYNEQFF,TGCGCCAGCAGCCAAGATGGCGGGAGGGGCTCCTACAATGAGCAGTTCTTC
TRBV29-1,-,-,TRBJ1-1,13,CSVERGDSTEAFF,TGCAGCGTTGAAAGGGGTGATAGCACTGAAGCTTTCTTT
TRBV6-5,-,TRBD1,TRBJ1-5,15,CASSYDRAPNQPQHF,TGTGCCAGCAGTTACGACAGGGCTCCCAATCAGCCCCAGCATTTT